This T cell receptor beta chain emerged from a study of blood T cell repertoires in COVID-19. Study-wide context: Researchers got acute and convalescent COVID-19 samples from the United States, Italy and Spain.

Data came from immunoSEQ multiplex PCR; TCRdb stores just in-frame clones and leaves some out. The sample has 200,000 to 250,000 clones, approximately 86% seen once. This TCR was sampled from a woman aged 65 to 85 with active or convalescent COVID-19. The specimen sequenced was peripheral blood.

For the CDR3, the DNA is TGTGCCAGCTCAGAGGGACAGGTTCTCTCTGGAAACACCATATATTTT. This translates into CASSEGQVLSGNTIYF. This rearrangement joins TRBV18 to TRBJ1-3, with 8 bases that match TRBD1. Germline-derived CDR1 and CDR2 are KGHSH and LQKENI. The CDR3 loop spans 16 amino acids. The junction had 6 bases not matched to a gene; V was cut back by 5 bases and J by 0 bases.